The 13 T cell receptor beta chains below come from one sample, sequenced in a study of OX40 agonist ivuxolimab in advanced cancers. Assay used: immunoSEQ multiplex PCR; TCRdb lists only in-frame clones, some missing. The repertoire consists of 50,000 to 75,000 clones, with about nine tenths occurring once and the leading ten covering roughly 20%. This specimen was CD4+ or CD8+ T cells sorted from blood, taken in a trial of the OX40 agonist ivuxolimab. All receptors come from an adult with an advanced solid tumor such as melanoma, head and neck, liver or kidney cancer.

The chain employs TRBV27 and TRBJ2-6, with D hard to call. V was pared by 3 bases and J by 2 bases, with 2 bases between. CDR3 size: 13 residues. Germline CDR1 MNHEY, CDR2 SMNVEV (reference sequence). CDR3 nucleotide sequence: TGTGCCAGCAGTTTGACTGGGGCCAACGTCCTGACTTTC. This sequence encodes CASSLTGANVLTF.

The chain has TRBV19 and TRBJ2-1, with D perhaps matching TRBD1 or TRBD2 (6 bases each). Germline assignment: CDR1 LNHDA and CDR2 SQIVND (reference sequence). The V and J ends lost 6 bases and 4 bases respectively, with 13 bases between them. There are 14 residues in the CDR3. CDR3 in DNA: TGTGCCAGTAGAGCCCTAGGGGGGTACAATGAGCAGTTCTTC. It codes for CASRALGGYNEQFF.

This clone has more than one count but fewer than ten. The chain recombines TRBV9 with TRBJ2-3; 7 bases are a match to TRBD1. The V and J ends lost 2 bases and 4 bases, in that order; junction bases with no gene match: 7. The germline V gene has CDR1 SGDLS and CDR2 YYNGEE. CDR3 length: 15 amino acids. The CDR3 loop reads CASSVVDRVADTQYF. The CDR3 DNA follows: TGTGCCAGCAGCGTGGTCGACAGGGTCGCAGATACGCAGTATTTT.

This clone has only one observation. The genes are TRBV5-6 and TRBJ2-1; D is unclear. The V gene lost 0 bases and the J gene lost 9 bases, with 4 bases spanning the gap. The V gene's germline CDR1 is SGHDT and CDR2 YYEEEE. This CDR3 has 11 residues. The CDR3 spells CASSLAGEQFF. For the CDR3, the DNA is TGTGCCAGCAGCTTGGCCGGTGAGCAGTTCTTC. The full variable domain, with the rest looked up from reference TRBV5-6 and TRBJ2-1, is DAGVTQSPTHLIKTRGQQVTLRCSPKSGHDTVSWYQQALGQGPQFIFQYYEEEERQRGNFPDRFSGHQFPNYSSELNVNALLLGDSALYLCASSLAGEQFFGPGTRLTVL.

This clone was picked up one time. The CDR3 sequence: CASSQADGGDNYGYTF. The CDR3 region has the DNA TGCGCCAGCAGCCAAGCGGACGGGGGGGATAACTATGGCTACACCTTC. The chain recombines TRBV4-1 with TRBJ1-2; D perhaps matches TRBD1 (5 bases). Germline V CDR1 and CDR2: MGHRA, YSYEKL. CDR3 length equals 16 residues. V was cut by 1 base and J by 1 base, with 13 bases left in between.

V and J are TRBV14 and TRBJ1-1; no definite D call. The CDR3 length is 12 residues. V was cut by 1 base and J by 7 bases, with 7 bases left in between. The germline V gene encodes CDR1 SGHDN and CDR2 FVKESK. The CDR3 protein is CASSQVGIEAFF. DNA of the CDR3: TGTGCCAGCAGCCAAGTTGGGATTGAAGCTTTCTTT.

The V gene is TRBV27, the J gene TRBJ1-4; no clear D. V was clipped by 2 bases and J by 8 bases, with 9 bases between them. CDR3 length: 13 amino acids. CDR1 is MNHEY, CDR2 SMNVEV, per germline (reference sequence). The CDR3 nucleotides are TGTGCCAGCAGTTTAACGGGAGGCGAAAAACTGTTTTTT. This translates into CASSLTGGEKLFF.

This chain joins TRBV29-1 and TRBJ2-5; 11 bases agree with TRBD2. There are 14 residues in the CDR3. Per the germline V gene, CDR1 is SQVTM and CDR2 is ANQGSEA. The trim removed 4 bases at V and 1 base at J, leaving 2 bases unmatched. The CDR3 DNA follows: TGCAGCGTTGGGGGACTAGCGGCCCAAGAGACCCAGTACTTC. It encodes CSVGGLAAQETQYF.

Here the CDR3 reads CASSPYSTGELFF. The CDR3 nucleotides read TGCGCCAGCAGCCCATACAGCACCGGGGAGCTGTTTTTT. The chain combines TRBV5-1 with TRBJ2-2; no definite D call. The germline V gene encodes CDR1 SGHRS and CDR2 YFSETQ. Trimming stripped 4 bases from V and 4 bases from J, with 8 bases between. CDR3 size: 13 residues.

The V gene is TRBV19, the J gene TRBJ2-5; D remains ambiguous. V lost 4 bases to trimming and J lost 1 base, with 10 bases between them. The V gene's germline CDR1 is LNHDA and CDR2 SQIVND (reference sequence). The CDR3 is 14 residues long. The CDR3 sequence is CASSTHTSQETQYF. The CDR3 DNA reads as TGTGCCAGTAGTACCCACACCTCCCAAGAGACCCAGTACTTC.

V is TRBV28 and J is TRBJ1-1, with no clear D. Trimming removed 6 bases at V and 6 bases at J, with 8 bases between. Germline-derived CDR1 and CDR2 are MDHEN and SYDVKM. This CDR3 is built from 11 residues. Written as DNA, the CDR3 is TGTGCCAGCAGCTCCTCACCTGAAGCTTTCTTT. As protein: CASSSSPEAFF.

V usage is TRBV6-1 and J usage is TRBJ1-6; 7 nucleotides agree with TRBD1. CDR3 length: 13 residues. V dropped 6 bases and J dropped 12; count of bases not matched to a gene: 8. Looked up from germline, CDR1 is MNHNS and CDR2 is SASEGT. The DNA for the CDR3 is TGTGCCAGCAGCACAGGGGAGGGTTTACCCCTCCACTTT. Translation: CASSTGEGLPLHF.

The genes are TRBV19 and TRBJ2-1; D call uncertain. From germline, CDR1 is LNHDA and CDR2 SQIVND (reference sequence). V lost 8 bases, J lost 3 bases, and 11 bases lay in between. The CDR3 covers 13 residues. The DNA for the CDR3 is TGTGCCAGTCTAACTGACGGCTACAATGAGCAGTTCTTC. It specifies CASLTDGYNEQFF.